The 30 T cell receptor beta chains listed next were all sequenced from one sample in a study of cytomegalovirus exposure and HLA in healthy donors. The protocol was immunoSEQ multiplex PCR, while the TCRdb copy is restricted to in-frame clones and leaves out a portion. This sample has roughly 120,000 clones, with about 90% found just once. The sequencing sample was made of PBMCs. Every receptor here comes from a woman between 18 and 29 years old in good health and CMV-seronegative.

V and J are TRBV7-7 and TRBJ1-1; no clear D. Per germline, CDR1 SSHAT and CDR2 FNYEAQ (reference sequence). V dropped 5 bases and J dropped 4 bases, with 14 bases sitting between them. The CDR3 runs to 14 residues. CDR3 nucleotides: TGTGCCAGCAGCCCGAGCTTCCTTGCCACTGAAGCTTTCTTT. Its translation is CASSPSFLATEAFF.

This clone was picked up a small number of times. The V and J genes are TRBV6-5 and TRBJ2-5, with D maybe TRBD2 (5 bases). Germline V gene sequence: CDR1 MNHEY, CDR2 SVGAGI. V was pared by 6 bases and J by 1 base, with 15 bases between. The CDR3 is 15 residues long. CDR3 in DNA: TGTGCCAGCAGCCCCCGGAGGATTAGCCAAGAGACCCAGTACTTC. Encoded protein: CASSPRRISQETQYF.

The chain uses TRBV28 and TRBJ2-7; 8 bases are a match to TRBD1. CDR3 length equals 15 residues. Germline V CDR1 and CDR2: MDHEN, SYDVKM. Trimming cost V 6 bases and J 1 base; bases outside gene matches: 8. CDR3 loop: CASRYGTGLSYEQYF. In DNA form, the CDR3 reads TGTGCCAGCAGATACGGGACAGGCCTTTCCTACGAGCAGTACTTC.

The chain is built from TRBV28 and TRBJ2-2; D not certain. Germline CDR1 reads MDHEN; CDR2 reads SYDVKM. There are 14 residues in the CDR3. Trimming cost V 3 bases and J 6 bases, with 11 bases left between them. The CDR3 region is CASSFVQYPGELFF. In nucleotides, the CDR3 is TGTGCCAGCAGTTTCGTACAGTACCCCGGGGAGCTGTTTTTT.

This clone was seen only once. The V gene is TRBV28, the J gene TRBJ1-4; D is perhaps TRBD1 (5 bases). Germline V gene lookup returns CDR1 MDHEN and CDR2 SYDVKM. The germline V and J ends were trimmed by 3 bases and 8 bases, with 10 bases remaining between them. This CDR3 has 13 amino acids. This chain's CDR3 is CASSFRVDEKLFF. The CDR3 DNA follows: TGTGCCAGCAGTTTCAGGGTTGACGAAAAACTGTTTTTT.

V and J are TRBV2 and TRBJ1-1; 10 nucleotides agree with TRBD1. CDR3 size: 12 residues. V was pared by 6 bases and J by 8 bases, with 3 bases of the junction left unmatched. CDR1 and CDR2 (germline): SNHLY, FYNNEI. CDR3 sequence reads: CASSGTGDEAFF. CDR3 in DNA: TGTGCCAGCAGCGGGACAGGGGACGAAGCTTTCTTT.

This sequence joins TRBV6-1 and TRBJ2-5; TRBD2 agrees at 8 bases. From germline, CDR1 is MNHNS and CDR2 SASEGT. The CDR3 has 16 residues. J lost 4 bases, V lost 2 bases, and 9 bases had no gene match. CDR3 bases: TGTGCCAGCAGTGAAAATGGAGCGGGGGTACTAGAGACCCAGTACTTC. It yields the protein CASSENGAGVLETQYF.

The J gene is TRBJ1-2, the V gene TRBV28, with D perhaps TRBD1 (6 bases). Germline V lookup: CDR1 MDHEN, CDR2 SYDVKM. V was trimmed by 8 bases and J by 2 bases, leaving 18 bases between them. The CDR3 runs 15 residues. CDR3 DNA: TGTGCCAGCGGGGGTTGGGGGGGCGAGAACTATGGCTACACCTTC. Its protein is CASGGWGGENYGYTF.

This chain joins TRBV27 and TRBJ2-1; 10 bases map to TRBD2. Germline V CDR1 and CDR2: MNHEY, SMNVEV (reference sequence). Trimming at V came to 5 bases and at J to 8 bases, leaving 6 bases not matched to a gene. The CDR3 sequence is 14 residues long. CDR3 in DNA: TGTGCCAGCAGTATAGCGGGAGGAGTGCATGAGCAGTTCTTC. Protein: CASSIAGGVHEQFF.

This clone was detected a few times. The rearrangement links TRBV5-1 to TRBJ1-2; 7 positions match TRBD1. The CDR3 spans 14 residues. Germline trimming cut 2 bases from V and 6 bases from J; bases unmatched to any gene: 7. Germline CDR1 SGHRS, CDR2 YFSETQ. The CDR3 DNA reads TGCGCCAGCAGCTTAGGGGGCGGGTACGATGGCTACACCTTC. Translating gives CASSLGGGYDGYTF.

The V and J genes are TRBV16 and TRBJ1-3, with 7 bases fitting TRBD1. The CDR3 covers 14 residues. The V gene end was trimmed by 4 bases and the J gene end by 2 bases; junction bases not matched to a gene: 2. The germline V gene encodes CDR1 KGHSY and CDR2 FQNENV. CDR3: CASSRQGTGNTIYF. CDR3 nucleotide sequence: TGTGCCAGCAGCCGACAGGGAACTGGAAACACCATATATTTT.

This clone was seen a handful of times. V gene TRBV2 combines with J gene TRBJ2-7, with D possibly being TRBD1 (7 bases). The germline V gene encodes CDR1 SNHLY and CDR2 FYNNEI. V was shortened by 6 bases and J by 4 bases, with 19 bases between the two germline ends. CDR3 length: 15 amino acids. CDR3 loop: CASRTPDREAYEQYF. CDR3 nucleotides: TGTGCCAGCAGAACTCCCGACAGGGAGGCGTACGAGCAGTACTTC.

This rearrangement joins TRBV15 to TRBJ2-3; 7 bases are shared with TRBD2. Trimming took 0 bases from V and 2 from J; bases not matched to a gene: 8. The germline V gene has CDR1 LNHNV and CDR2 YYDKDF (reference sequence). The CDR3 runs to 17 residues. DNA for the CDR3: TGTGCCACCAGCAGAGATAGACTAGCACAGTTCACAGATACGCAGTATTTT. Encoded protein: CATSRDRLAQFTDTQYF.

The chain couples TRBV13 to TRBJ2-7, with 7 nucleotides matching TRBD2. V shed 5 bases and J 1 base; nucleotides not matched to a gene: 5. The CDR3 extends over 14 amino acids. Germline V gene lookup returns CDR1 PRHDT and CDR2 FYEKMQ (reference sequence). Written as DNA, the CDR3 is TGTGCCAGCAGCCCCCGGACTAGATCCTACGAGCAGTACTTC. Its translation is CASSPRTRSYEQYF.

The CDR3 reads CASSQSRETGFKWHGYTF. In nucleotides, the CDR3 is TGCGCCAGCAGCCAATCTCGAGAGACAGGGTTTAAATGGCATGGCTACACCTTC. The genes are TRBV4-1 and TRBJ1-2, with TRBD1 identical over 7 bases. Unmatched junction bases numbered 18, after V lost 2 bases and J lost 6 bases. The CDR3 sequence is 18 residues long. CDR1 is MGHRA, CDR2 YSYEKL, per germline.

The chain is built from TRBV4-2 and TRBJ2-7; D possibly corresponds to TRBD2 (6 bases). This CDR3 has 13 amino acids. V lost 4 bases and J lost 2, with 9 bases in between. CDR1 and CDR2 from the germline V gene are LGHNA and YNFKEQ. The CDR3 loop reads CASSPREAYEQYF. In DNA, the CDR3 is TGTGCCAGCAGCCCCAGGGAGGCCTACGAGCAGTACTTC.

The table lists this clone with a count of one. The chain has TRBV6-5 and TRBJ1-1, with TRBD1 as a possible D gene (5 bases). V was trimmed by 0 bases and J by 4 bases, leaving 12 bases between them. The CDR3 is 15 amino acids. Germline values: CDR1 MNHEY, CDR2 SVGAGI. The CDR3 spells CASSYSSDSTTEAFF. The CDR3 DNA follows: TGTGCCAGCAGTTACTCGTCTGACAGTACCACTGAAGCTTTCTTT.

The genes are TRBV14 and TRBJ1-3; 10 bases are a match to TRBD1. Germline CDR1 is SGHDN and CDR2 is FVKESK. This CDR3 is 17 amino acids long. J gave up 3 bases and V 5 bases, and 10 bases lay outside the gene matches. CDR3 loop: CASSSGTGESGGNTIYF. The CDR3 DNA reads as TGTGCCAGCAGCTCCGGGACAGGGGAAAGCGGTGGAAACACCATATATTTT.

V usage is TRBV6-6 and J usage is TRBJ1-1; no reliable D call. The CDR3 is made up of 14 amino acids. Germline V gene lookup returns CDR1 MNHNY and CDR2 SVGAGI (reference sequence). Trimming stripped 6 bases from V and 1 base from J, with 12 bases between. CDR3 nucleotide sequence: TGTGCCAGCAGATTACGGGGTCAGAACACTGAAGCTTTCTTT. Translated, it gives CASRLRGQNTEAFF.

V and J are TRBV5-4 and TRBJ2-5; 14 bases line up with TRBD2. The germline CDR1 and CDR2 sequences are SGHNT and YYREEE (reference sequence). With 3 bases clipped from V and 5 bases from J, the junction kept 9 bases outside the gene matches. There are 17 residues in the CDR3. In DNA, the CDR3 is TGTGCCAGCAGCTACCCGACTAGCGGGAGGGTAGGGGAGACCCAGTACTTC. It encodes CASSYPTSGRVGETQYF.

The CDR3: CASSEALRFQELLIYEQYF. The CDR3 DNA follows: TGTGCCAGCAGTGAAGCGCTTCGGTTTCAAGAGCTTTTGATATACGAGCAGTACTTC. This chain uses TRBV6-1 with TRBJ2-7; no clear D. Per germline, CDR1 MNHNS and CDR2 SASEGT. CDR3 size: 19 residues. V lost 0 bases and J lost 4, with 25 bases in between.

The chain recombines TRBV7-2 with TRBJ2-5; the D gene is possibly TRBD1 (5 bases). The CDR3 has 14 amino acids. Germline V CDR1 and CDR2: SGHTA, FQGNSA. V was pared by 2 bases and J by 1 base, with 8 bases between. The CDR3 spells CASSLRTPQETQYF. Written as DNA, the CDR3 is TGTGCCAGCAGCTTAAGGACACCCCAAGAGACCCAGTACTTC.

V gene TRBV7-2 combines with J gene TRBJ1-2; 10 bases map to TRBD1. Germline V gene sequence: CDR1 SGHTA, CDR2 FQGNSA. The ends lost 5 bases at V and 4 bases at J; junction bases unmatched: 4. The CDR3 is 14 residues long. This CDR3 reads CASSLGTGVYGYTF. In DNA form, the CDR3 reads TGTGCCAGCAGCCTGGGGACAGGGGTCTATGGCTACACCTTC.

The chain uses TRBV9 and TRBJ1-4; 9 bases are shared with TRBD1. V lost 2 bases to trimming and J lost 8 bases; unmatched junction nucleotides: 7. The germline V gene has CDR1 SGDLS and CDR2 YYNGEE. This CDR3 region has 15 residues. CDR3 in amino acids: CASSVGGQGGEKLFF. The CDR3 DNA follows: TGTGCCAGCAGCGTGGGGGGACAGGGAGGAGAAAAACTGTTTTTT.

V gene TRBV6-5 combines with J gene TRBJ1-4; TRBD1 agrees at 8 bases. Germline CDR1 is MNHEY and CDR2 is SVGAGI. This CDR3 comprises 15 residues. The V and J ends lost 3 bases and 8 bases, in that order; junction bases with no gene match: 8. CDR3 residues: CASSYGRGQGEKLFF. The CDR3 nucleotides read TGTGCCAGCAGTTATGGCAGGGGGCAGGGGGAAAAACTGTTTTTT.

The chain employs TRBV19 and TRBJ2-7, with D possibly TRBD1 on 7 matching bases. Germline V gene lookup returns CDR1 LNHDA and CDR2 SQIVND (reference sequence). V was shortened by 3 bases and J by 3 bases, with 12 bases between the two germline ends. This CDR3 contains 14 residues. The CDR3 coding sequence is TGTGCCAGTAGTATGGAGGGGGCAAACTACGAGCAGTACTTC. Its protein is CASSMEGANYEQYF.

The chain recombines TRBV6-1 with TRBJ2-3; maybe TRBD2 (6 bases). The CDR3 contains 15 residues. V lost 5 bases, J lost 2 bases, and 14 bases lay in between. Looked up from germline, CDR1 is MNHNS and CDR2 is SASEGT. Written as DNA, the CDR3 is TGTGCCAGCAGTCTACCGGGGGTTATCACAGATACGCAGTATTTT. It encodes CASSLPGVITDTQYF.

The J gene is TRBJ2-5, the V gene TRBV5-4, with D perhaps TRBD1 (5 bases). V lost 0 bases to trimming and J lost 5 bases, with 14 bases between them. The CDR3 sequence is 15 residues long. Germline V gives CDR1 SGHNT, CDR2 YYREEE (reference sequence). Here the CDR3 reads CASSLDSAPGETQYF. CDR3 DNA sequence: TGTGCCAGCAGCTTGGATTCGGCCCCAGGGGAGACCCAGTACTTC.

This clone was seen a single time. The chain recombines TRBV5-1 with TRBJ1-2, with 7 nucleotides matching TRBD1. After removal of 7 bases from V and 3 bases from J, the junction contained 12 bases not matched to a gene. Germline CDR1 is SGHRS and CDR2 is YFSETQ. The CDR3 covers 15 residues. CDR3 loop: CASGTAGTADYGYTF. In DNA form, the CDR3 reads TGCGCCAGCGGCACGGCCGGGACAGCCGACTATGGCTACACCTTC.

The V gene is TRBV12-2, the J gene TRBJ1-3. TRBV12-2 is a documented pseudogene. The CDR3 is 14 amino acids. Written as DNA, the CDR3 is TGTGCAAGTCGCTTACCGGAGGACGGAAACACCATATATTTT. This sequence encodes CASRLPEDGNTIYF.